This note documents a single TCR beta chain sequence. The target antigen is unknown. Method: immunoSEQ multiplex PCR; TCRdb's copy keeps in-frame clones and lacks some. Of about 360,000 clones detected, 86% appear once; the ten largest clones hold under 0.9%. This entry comes from a study of cytomegalovirus exposure and HLA in healthy donors. Study-wide points: Investigators reported 150 to 200 TCR beta chains as tied to cytomegalovirus. While the bulk of TCR sequences proved rare, some public TCRs turned up in many donors.

The CDR3 spans 16 residues. Per germline, CDR1 SGHRS and CDR2 YFSETQ. With V trimmed by 4 bases and J by 8 bases, 14 bases remained unmatched. This sequence joins TRBV5-1 and TRBJ2-1, with 8 bases matching TRBD1. Sequencing input: PBMCs. The sequence derives from a woman aged 18-29 years in good health and CMV-seronegative. The DNA for the CDR3 is TGCGCCAGCAGCCTCCAGGACAGGGAATTGGGAGATGAGCAGTTCTTC. Its translation: CASSLQDRELGDEQFF.